The present T cell receptor (beta chain) was sequenced within a study of cytomegalovirus exposure and HLA in healthy donors. The overall study: The 120 validation repertoires used the same platform as the roughly 700 first-cohort repertoires (as reported by a later analysis).

About this clone: What it binds is unknown.

Findings and limits, study-wide: Some public TCRs appeared in many individuals, while most sequences were rare. It was approximately 170 TCR beta chains that were listed as cytomegalovirus-associated.

V gave up 2 bases and J gave up 6 bases, with 11 bases separating them. The CDR3 is made up of 14 amino acids. The germline CDR1 and CDR2 sequences are SGDLS and YYNGEE. Measured with immunoSEQ multiplex PCR; TCRdb has only the in-frame clones, and not every one. The data contain a few hundred thousand clones, approximately 80% of them seen just once; the ten biggest clones take up more than 13%. This TCR was recovered from a woman aged 25 to 39 in good health and CMV-seropositive. The specimen sequenced was PBMCs. The chain has TRBV9 and TRBJ2-2, with no clear D. The CDR3 DNA reads TGTGCCAGCAGCGTCGTCAGGACGGCCGGGGAGCTGTTTTTT. Translated: CASSVVRTAGELFF.